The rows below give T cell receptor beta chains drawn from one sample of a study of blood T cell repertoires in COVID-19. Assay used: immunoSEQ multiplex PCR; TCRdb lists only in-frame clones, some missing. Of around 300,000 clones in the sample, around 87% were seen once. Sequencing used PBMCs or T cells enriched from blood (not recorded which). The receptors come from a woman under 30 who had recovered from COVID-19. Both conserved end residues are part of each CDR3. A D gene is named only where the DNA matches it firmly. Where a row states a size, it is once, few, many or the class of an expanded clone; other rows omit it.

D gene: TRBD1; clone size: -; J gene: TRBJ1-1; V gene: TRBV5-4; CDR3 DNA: TGTGCCAGCAGCAGAAAGGGACAGGGGGCTGGTGAAGCTTTCTTT; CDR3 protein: CASSRKGQGAGEAFF
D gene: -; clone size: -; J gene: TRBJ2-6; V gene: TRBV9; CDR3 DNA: TGTGCCAGCAGCGAGGGGGCTGGGGCCAACGTCCTGACTTTC; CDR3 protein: CASSEGAGANVLTF
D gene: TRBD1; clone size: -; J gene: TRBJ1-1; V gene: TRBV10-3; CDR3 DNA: TGTGCCATCAACCAGGGGGCGAATACTGAAGCTTTCTTT; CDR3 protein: CAINQGANTEAFF
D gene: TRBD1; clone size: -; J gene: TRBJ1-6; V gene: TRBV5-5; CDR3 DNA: TGTGCCAGCAGCTCGGGACAGGATAATTCACCCCTCCACTTT; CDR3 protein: CASSSGQDNSPLHF
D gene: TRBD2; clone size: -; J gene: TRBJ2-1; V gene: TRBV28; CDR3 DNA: TGTGCCATCCGGGCGGGGGGGGACAATGAGCAGTTCTTC; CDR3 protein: CAIRAGGDNEQFF
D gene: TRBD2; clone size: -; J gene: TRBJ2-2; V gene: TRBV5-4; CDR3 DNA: TGTGCCAGCAGCTCGCGGGACTACGACACCGGGGAGCTGTTTTTT; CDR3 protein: CASSSRDYDTGELFF
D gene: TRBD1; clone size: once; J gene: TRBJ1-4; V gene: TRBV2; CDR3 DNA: TGTGCCAGCAGGACAGGGAGAGATGAAAAACTGTTTTTT; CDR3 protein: CASRTGRDEKLFF
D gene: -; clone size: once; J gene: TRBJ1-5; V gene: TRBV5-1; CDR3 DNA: TGCGCCAGCAGCTTGGACGGTCTTAGCAATCAGCCCCAGCATTTT; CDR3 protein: CASSLDGLSNQPQHF
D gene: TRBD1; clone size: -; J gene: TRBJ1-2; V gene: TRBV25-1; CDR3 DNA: TGTGCCACCTCGAGAATACAGGGGAACTATGGCTACACCTTC; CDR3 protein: CATSRIQGNYGYTF
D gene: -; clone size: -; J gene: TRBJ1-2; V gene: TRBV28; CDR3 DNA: TGTGCCAGCAGTCCCCTGGGGGGGGGCGGTCGTAGCTATGGCTACACCTTC; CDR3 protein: CASSPLGGGGRSYGYTF
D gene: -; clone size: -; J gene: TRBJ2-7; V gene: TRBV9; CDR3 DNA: TGTGCCAGCAGCGTAGCGTTCGGGGACTACGAGCAGTACTTC; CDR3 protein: CASSVAFGDYEQYF
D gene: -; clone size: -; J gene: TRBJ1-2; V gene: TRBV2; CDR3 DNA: TGTGCCAGCAGTCTCCTCAGTGGCGGGAGTAACTATGGCTACACCTTC; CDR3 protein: CASSLLSGGSNYGYTF
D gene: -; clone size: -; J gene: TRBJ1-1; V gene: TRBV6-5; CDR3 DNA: TGTGCCAGCAGCCCACCAGGAGGGCGGGGTACTGAAGCTTTCTTT; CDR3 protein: CASSPPGGRGTEAFF
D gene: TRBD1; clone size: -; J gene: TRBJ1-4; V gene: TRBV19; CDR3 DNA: TGTGCCAGTAGGCGACAGGGGGAGGTGACTAATGAAAAACTGTTTTTT; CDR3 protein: CASRRQGEVTNEKLFF
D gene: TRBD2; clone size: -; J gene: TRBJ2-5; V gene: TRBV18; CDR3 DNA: TGTGCCAGCTCACAGTCGCGGGGGGAAAAAGTGACCCAGTACTTC; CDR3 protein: CASSQSRGEKVTQYF
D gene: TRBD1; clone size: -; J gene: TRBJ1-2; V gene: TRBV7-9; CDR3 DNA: TGTGCCAGCAGCCCCCGACAGGGCTCCGGCTACACCTTC; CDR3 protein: CASSPRQGSGYTF
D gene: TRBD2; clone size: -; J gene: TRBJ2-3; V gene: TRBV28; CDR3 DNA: TGTGCCAGCAGTCCGAAGGTTAGCGGGGGCTCAGATACGCAGTATTTT; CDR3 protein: CASSPKVSGGSDTQYF
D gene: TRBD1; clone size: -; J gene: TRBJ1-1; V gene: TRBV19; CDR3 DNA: TGTGCCAGTGATGGACAGGGAGGTTTCACTGAAGCTTTCTTT; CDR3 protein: CASDGQGGFTEAFF
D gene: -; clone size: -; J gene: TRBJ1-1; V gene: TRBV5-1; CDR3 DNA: TGCGCCAGCAGCTTGGGGGAGGGAGACACTGAAGCTTTCTTT; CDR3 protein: CASSLGEGDTEAFF
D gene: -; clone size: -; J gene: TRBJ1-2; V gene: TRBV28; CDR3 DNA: TGTGCCAGCAGTCCGGGAGGTAATGGCTACACCTTC; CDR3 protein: CASSPGGNGYTF
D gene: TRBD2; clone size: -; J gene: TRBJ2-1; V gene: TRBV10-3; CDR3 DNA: TGTGCCATCAGATCGTGGACGACCGGGACTAGCTACAATGAGCAGTTCTTC; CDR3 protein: CAIRSWTTGTSYNEQFF
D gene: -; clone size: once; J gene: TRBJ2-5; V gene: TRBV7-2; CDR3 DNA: TGTGCCAGCAGCTTATTACCGGGGGGCCAAGAAGAGACCCAGTACTTC; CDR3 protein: CASSLLPGGQEETQYF
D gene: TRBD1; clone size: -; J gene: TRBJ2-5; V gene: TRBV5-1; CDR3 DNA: TGCGCCAGCAGTCGCGGACAGGGTGGGGAGACCCAGTACTTC; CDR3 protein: CASSRGQGGETQYF
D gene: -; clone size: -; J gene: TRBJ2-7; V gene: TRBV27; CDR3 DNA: TGTGCCAGCAGTCCCAGGTTTTTAAGTTCCTACGAGCAGTACTTC; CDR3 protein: CASSPRFLSSYEQYF
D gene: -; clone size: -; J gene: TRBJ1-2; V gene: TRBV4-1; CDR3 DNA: TGCGCCAGCAGCCAAGACAAGGGGCCCTATGGCTACACCTTC; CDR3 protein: CASSQDKGPYGYTF
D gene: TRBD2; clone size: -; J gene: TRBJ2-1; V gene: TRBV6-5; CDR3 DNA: TGTGCCAGCAATAGGGAGCGGGGGCCCTACAATGAGCAGTTCTTC; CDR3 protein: CASNRERGPYNEQFF
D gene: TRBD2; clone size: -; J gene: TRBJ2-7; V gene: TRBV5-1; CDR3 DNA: TGCGCCAGCAGCTGGGGACTAGCGGGGGGCCAGAGCGTCTACGAGCAGTACTTC; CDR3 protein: CASSWGLAGGQSVYEQYF
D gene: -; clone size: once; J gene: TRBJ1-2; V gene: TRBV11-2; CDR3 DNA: TGTGCCAGCAGCTTAGGAGGAGAGGGGGTGGGCTACACCTTC; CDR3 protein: CASSLGGEGVGYTF
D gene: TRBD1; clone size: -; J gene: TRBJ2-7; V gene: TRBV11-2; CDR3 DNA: TGTGCCAGCAGCTTAGGGGACAGGGGTAACTACGAGCAGTACTTC; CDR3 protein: CASSLGDRGNYEQYF
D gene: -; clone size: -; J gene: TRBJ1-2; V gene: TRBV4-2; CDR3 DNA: TGTGCCAGCAGCCATACAGCTAACTATGGCTACACCTTC; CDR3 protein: CASSHTANYGYTF
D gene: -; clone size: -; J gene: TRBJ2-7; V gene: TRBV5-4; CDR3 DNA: TGTGCCAGCAGCCTACCGGACAAGTCCTACGAGCAGTACTTC; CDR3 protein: CASSLPDKSYEQYF